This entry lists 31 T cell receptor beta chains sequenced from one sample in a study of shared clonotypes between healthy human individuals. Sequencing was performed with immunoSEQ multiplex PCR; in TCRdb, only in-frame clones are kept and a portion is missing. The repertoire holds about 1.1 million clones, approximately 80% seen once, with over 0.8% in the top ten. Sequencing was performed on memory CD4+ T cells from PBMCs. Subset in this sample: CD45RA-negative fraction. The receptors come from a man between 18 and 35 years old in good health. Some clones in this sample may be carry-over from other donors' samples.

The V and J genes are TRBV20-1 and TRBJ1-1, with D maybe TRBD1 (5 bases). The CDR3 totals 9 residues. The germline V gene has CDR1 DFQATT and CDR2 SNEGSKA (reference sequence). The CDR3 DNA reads TGCAGCGGGGCAACTGAAGCTTTCTTT. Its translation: CSGATEAFF.

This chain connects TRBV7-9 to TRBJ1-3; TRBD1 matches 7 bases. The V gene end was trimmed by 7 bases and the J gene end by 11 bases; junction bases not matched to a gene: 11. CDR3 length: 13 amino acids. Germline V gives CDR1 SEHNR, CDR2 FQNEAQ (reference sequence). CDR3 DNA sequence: TGTGCCAGCACCCCGACAGGGAATACAGCCATATATTTT. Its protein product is CASTPTGNTAIYF.

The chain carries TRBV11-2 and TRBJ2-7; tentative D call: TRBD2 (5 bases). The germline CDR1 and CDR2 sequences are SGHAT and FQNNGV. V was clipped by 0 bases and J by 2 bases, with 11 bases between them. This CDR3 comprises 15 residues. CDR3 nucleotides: TGTGCCAGCAGCTTAGAAGAGGGTCGGACCTACGAGCAGTACTTC. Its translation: CASSLEEGRTYEQYF.

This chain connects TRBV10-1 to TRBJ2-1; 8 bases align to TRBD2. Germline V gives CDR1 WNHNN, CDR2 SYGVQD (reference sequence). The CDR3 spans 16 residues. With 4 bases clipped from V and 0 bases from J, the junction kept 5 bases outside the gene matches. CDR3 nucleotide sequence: TGCGCCAGCAGTGGGGGAAGCGGGAGCTCCTACAATGAGCAGTTCTTC. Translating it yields CASSGGSGSSYNEQFF.

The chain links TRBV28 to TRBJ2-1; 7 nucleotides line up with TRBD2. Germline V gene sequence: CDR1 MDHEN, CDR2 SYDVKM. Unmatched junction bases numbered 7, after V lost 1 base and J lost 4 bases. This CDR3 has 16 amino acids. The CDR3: CASSLYAGGIYNEQFF. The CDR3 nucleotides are TGTGCCAGCAGTTTATACGCCGGGGGGATATACAATGAGCAGTTCTTC. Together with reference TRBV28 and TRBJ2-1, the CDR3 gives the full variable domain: DVKVTQSSRYLVKRTGEKVFLECVQDMDHENMFWYRQDPGLGLRLIYFSYDVKMKEKGDIPEGYSVSREKKERFSLILESASTNQTSMYLCASSLYAGGIYNEQFFGPGTRLTVL.

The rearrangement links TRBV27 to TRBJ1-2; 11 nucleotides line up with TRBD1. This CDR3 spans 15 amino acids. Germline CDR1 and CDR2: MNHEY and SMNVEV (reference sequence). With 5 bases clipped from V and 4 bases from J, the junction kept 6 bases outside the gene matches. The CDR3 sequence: CASSSGQGARYGYTF. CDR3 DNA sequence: TGTGCCAGCAGTAGCGGACAGGGGGCCCGCTATGGCTACACCTTC.

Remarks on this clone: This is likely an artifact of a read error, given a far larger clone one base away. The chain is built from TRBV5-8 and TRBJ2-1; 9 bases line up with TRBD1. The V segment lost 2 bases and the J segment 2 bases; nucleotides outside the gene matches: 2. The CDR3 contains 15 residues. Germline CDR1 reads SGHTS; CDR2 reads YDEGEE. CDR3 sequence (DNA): TGTGCCAGCAGCTTCCGGACAGGGGCCTACAATGAGCAGTTCTTC. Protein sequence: CASSFRTGAYNEQFF.

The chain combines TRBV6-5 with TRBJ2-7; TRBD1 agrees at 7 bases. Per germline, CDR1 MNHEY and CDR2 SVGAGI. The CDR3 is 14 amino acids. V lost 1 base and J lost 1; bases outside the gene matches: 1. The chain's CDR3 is CASSYLTGSYEQYF. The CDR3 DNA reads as TGTGCCAGCAGTTACTTGACAGGGTCCTACGAGCAGTACTTC.

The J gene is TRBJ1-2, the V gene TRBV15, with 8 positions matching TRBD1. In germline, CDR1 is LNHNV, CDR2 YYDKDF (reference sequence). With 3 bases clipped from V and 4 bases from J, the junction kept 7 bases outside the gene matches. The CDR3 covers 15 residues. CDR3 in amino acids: CATSRDRAIPYGYTF. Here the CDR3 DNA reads TGTGCCACCAGCAGGGACAGGGCGATCCCCTATGGCTACACCTTC. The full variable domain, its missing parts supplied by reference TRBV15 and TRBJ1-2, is DAMVIQNPRYQVTQFGKPVTLSCSQTLNHNVMYWYQQKSSQAPKLLFHYYDKDFNNEADTPDNFQSRRPNTSFCFLDIRSPGLGDTAMYLCATSRDRAIPYGYTFGSGTRLTVV.

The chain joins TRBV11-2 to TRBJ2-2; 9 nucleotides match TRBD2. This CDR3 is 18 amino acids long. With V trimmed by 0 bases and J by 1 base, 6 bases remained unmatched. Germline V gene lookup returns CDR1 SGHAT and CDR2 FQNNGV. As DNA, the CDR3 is TGTGCCAGCAGCTTAGATGGTAGCGGGAGCCTGAACACCGGGGAGCTGTTTTTT. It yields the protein CASSLDGSGSLNTGELFF.

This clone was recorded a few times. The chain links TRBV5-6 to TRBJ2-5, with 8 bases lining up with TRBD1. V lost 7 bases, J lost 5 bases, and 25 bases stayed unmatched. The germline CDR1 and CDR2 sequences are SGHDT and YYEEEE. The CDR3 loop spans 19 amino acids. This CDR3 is CASQRRRTGQGLASETQYF. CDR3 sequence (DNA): TGTGCCAGCCAAAGGCGGAGGACAGGGCAGGGGTTAGCGTCGGAGACCCAGTACTTC.

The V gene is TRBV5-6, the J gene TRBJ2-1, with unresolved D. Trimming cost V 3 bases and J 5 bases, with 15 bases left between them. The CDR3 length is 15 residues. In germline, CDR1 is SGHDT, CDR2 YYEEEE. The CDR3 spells CASSSRFAGHNEQFF. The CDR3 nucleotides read TGTGCCAGCAGCTCCCGTTTCGCTGGGCACAATGAGCAGTTCTTC.

DNA of the CDR3: TGCGCCAGCAGCCAAGTGCACTGGCATGAGCAGTTCTTC. Its translation: CASSQVHWHEQFF. The chain employs TRBV4-3 and TRBJ2-1; D gene uncertain. Germline CDR1 is LGHNA and CDR2 is YSLEER. Trimming pared 1 base from V and 8 bases from J, leaving 9 bases between. The CDR3 length is 13 residues.

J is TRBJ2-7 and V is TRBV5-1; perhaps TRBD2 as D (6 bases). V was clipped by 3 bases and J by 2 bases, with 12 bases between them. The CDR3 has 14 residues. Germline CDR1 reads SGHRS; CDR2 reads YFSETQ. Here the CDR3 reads CASSWGDPTYEQYF. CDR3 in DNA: TGCGCCAGCAGCTGGGGGGATCCAACCTACGAGCAGTACTTC.

The CDR3 region has the DNA TGTGCCAGCAGTTATGGTCCCGACACCCTCCAGCATTTT. This encodes CASSYGPDTLQHF. The J gene is TRBJ1-5, the V gene TRBV6-5; D gene uncertain. With 3 bases removed from V and 12 bases from J, the gap between germline ends came to 15 bases. The germline CDR1 and CDR2 sequences are MNHEY and SVGAGI. The CDR3 has 13 amino acids.

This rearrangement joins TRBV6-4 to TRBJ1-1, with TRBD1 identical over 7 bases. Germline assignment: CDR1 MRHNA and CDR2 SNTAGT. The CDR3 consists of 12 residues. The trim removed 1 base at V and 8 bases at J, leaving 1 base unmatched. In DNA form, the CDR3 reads TGTGCCAGCAGTGACTGGGACAGCGAAGCTTTCTTT. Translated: CASSDWDSEAFF.

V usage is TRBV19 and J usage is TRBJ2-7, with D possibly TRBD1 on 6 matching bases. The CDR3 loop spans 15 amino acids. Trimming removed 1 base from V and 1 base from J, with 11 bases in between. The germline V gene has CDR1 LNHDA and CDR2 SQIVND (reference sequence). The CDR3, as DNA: TGTGCCAGTAGTATAGGAGGGGACACTTCCTACGAGCAGTACTTC. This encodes CASSIGGDTSYEQYF.

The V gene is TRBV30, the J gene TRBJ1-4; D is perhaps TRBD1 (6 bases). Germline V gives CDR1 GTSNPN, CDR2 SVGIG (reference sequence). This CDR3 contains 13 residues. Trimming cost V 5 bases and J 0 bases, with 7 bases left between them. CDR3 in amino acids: CAWDRTTNEKLFF. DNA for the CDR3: TGTGCCTGGGACAGGACAACTAATGAAAAACTGTTTTTT.

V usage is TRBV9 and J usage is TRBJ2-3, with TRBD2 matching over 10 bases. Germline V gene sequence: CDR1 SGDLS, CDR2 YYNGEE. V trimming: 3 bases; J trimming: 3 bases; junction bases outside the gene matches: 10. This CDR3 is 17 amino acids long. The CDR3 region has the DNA TGTGCCAGCAGCGCGGTTGCTAGCGGGAGAGGAACAGATACGCAGTATTTT. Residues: CASSAVASGRGTDTQYF.

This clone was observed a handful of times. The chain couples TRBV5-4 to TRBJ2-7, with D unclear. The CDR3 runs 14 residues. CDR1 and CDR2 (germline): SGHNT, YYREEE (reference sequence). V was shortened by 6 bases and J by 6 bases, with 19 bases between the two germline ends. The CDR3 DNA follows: TGTGCCAGCACCTTTGACTCCTCCAGAATCGAGCAGTACTTC. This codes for CASTFDSSRIEQYF. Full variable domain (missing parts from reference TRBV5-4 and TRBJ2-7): ETGVTQSPTHLIKTRGQQVTLRCSSQSGHNTVSWYQQALGQGPQFIFQYYREEENGRGNFPPRFSGLQFPNYSSELNVNALELDDSALYLCASTFDSSRIEQYFGPGTRLTVT.

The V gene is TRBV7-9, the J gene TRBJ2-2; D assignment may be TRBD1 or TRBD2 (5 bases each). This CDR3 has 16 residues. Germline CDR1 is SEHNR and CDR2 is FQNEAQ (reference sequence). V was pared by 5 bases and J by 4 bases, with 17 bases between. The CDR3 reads CASSPTQGEGTGELFF. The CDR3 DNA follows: TGTGCCAGCAGCCCCACCCAGGGCGAGGGCACCGGGGAGCTGTTTTTT.

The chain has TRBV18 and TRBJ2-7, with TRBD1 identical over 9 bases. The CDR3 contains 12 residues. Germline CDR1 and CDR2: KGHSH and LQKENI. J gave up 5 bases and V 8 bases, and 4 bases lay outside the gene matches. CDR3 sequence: CASADRGNEQYF. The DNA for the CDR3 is TGTGCCAGCGCGGACAGGGGCAACGAGCAGTACTTC.

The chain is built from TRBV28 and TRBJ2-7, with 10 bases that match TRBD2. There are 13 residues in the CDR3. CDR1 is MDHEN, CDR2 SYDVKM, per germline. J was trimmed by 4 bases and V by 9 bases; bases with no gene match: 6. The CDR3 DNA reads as TGTGCCAGTTCTAGCGGGAGTTTGTACGAGCAGTACTTC. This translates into CASSSGSLYEQYF.

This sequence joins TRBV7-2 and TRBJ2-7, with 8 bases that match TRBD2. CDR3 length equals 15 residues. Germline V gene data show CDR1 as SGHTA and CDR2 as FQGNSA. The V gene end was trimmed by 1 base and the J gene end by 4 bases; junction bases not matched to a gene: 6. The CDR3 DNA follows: TGTGCCAGCAGCTTAGTTCCAGCGGGAGATTACGAGCAGTACTTC. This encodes CASSLVPAGDYEQYF.

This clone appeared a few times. The CDR3, as DNA: TGCAGCGGCGGGACATCGATGGGGAACACCATATATTTT. Residues: CSGGTSMGNTIYF. The chain is built from TRBV29-1 and TRBJ1-3, with D possibly TRBD1 on 6 matching bases. Looked up from germline, CDR1 is SQVTM and CDR2 is ANQGSEA. Deletions cut 7 bases from V and 7 bases from J, with 17 bases between. The CDR3 runs to 13 residues.

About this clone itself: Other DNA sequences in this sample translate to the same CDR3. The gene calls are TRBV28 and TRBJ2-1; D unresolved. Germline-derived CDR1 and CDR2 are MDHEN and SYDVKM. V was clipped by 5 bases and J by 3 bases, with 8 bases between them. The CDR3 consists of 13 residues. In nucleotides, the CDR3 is TGTGCCAGCAGTCCGCCCGGCTACAATGAGCAGTTCTTC. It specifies CASSPPGYNEQFF.

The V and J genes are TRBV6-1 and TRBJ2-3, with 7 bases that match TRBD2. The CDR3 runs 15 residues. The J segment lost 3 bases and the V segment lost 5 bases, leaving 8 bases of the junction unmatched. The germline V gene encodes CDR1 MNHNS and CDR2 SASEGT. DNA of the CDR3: TGTGCCAGCAGTCGGCGGGAGTGGGATACAGATACGCAGTATTTT. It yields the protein CASSRREWDTDTQYF.

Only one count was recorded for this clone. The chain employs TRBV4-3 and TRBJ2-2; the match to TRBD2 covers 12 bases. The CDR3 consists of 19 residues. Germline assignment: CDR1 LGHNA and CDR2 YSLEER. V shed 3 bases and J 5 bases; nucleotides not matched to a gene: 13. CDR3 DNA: TGCGCCAGCAGCCAGTCCTTTGTGGCTAGCGGGGGGGCTACCGGGGAGCTGTTTTTT. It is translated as CASSQSFVASGGATGELFF.

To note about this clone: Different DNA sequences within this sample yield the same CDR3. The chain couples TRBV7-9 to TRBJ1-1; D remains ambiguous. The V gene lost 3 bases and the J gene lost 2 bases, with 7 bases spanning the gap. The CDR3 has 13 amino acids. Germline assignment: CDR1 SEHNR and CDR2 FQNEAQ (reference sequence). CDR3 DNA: TGTGCCAGCAGCTTTGGCCCCAACACTGAAGCTTTCTTT. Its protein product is CASSFGPNTEAFF.

CDR3 residues: CASGLAATDTQYF. The DNA for the CDR3 is TGTGCCAGCGGGTTGGCGGCCACAGATACGCAGTATTTT. This chain uses TRBV7-2 with TRBJ2-3; no clear D. The CDR3 covers 13 residues. In germline, CDR1 is SGHTA, CDR2 FQGNSA. V gave up 8 bases and J gave up 2 bases, with 11 bases separating them.

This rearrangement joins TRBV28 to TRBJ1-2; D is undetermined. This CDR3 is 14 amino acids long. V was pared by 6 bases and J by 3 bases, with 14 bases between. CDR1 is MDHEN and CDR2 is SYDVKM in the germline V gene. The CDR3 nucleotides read TGTGCCAGCAGAAGGATGCTACGTGACTATGGCTACACCTTC. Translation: CASRRMLRDYGYTF.